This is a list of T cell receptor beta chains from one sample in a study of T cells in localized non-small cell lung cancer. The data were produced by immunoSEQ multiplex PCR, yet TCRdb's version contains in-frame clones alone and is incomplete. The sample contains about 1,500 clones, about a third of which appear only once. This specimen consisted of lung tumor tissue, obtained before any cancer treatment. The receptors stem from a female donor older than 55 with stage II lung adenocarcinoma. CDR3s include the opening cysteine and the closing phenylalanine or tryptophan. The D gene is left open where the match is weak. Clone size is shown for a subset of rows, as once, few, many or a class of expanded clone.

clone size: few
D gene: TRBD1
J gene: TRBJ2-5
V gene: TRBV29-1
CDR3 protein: CSGLGGQAQETQYF
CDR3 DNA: TGCAGCGGCCTCGGAGGACAGGCCCAAGAGACCCAGTACTTC

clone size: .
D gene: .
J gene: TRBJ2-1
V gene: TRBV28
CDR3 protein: CASSLRANEQFF
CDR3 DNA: TGTGCCAGCAGTTTAAGGGCCAATGAGCAGTTCTTC

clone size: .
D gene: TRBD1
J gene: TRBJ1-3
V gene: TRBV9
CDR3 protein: CASSVSSQGAGNTIYF
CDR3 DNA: TGTGCCAGCAGCGTCTCATCACAGGGGGCTGGAAACACCATATATTTT

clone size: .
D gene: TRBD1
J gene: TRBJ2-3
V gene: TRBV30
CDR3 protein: CAWRPPRGQYTDTQYF
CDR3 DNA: TGTGCCTGGAGACCCCCCAGGGGACAGTACACAGATACGCAGTATTTT

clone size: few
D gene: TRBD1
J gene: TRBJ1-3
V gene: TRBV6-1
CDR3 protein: CASSEEAGGVSGNTIYF
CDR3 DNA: TGTGCCAGCAGTGAAGAAGCAGGGGGAGTCTCTGGAAACACCATATATTTT

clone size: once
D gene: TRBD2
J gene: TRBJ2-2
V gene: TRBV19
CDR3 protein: CASSHRAGLAGANTGELFF
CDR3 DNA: TGTGCCAGTAGTCATAGAGCGGGACTAGCGGGGGCGAACACCGGGGAGCTGTTTTTT

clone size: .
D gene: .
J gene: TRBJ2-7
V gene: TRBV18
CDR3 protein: CASSPMQGGYEQYF
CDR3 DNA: TGTGCCAGCTCACCAATGCAGGGTGGTTACGAGCAGTACTTC

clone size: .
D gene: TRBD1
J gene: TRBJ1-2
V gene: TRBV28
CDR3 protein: CAIYPGTGEGYTF
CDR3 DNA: TGTGCCATATATCCCGGGACAGGGGAAGGCTACACCTTC

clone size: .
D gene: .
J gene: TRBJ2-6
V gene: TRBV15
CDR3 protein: CATSRDLQLTGANVLTF
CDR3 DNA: TGTGCCACCAGCAGAGATCTACAGCTGACGGGGGCCAACGTCCTGACTTTC

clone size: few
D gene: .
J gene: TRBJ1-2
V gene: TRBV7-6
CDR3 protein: CASSQDPGPLSYTF
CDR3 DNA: TGTGCCAGCAGCCAGGATCCGGGACCCCTGAGCTACACCTTC

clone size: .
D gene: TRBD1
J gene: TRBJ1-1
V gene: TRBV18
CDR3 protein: CASSPQTGTPPNTEAFF
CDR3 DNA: TGTGCCAGCTCACCACAGACAGGGACCCCTCCGAACACTGAAGCTTTCTTT

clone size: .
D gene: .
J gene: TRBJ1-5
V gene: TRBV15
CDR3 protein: CATSRDRAGNQPQHF
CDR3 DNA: TGTGCCACCAGCAGAGATAGGGCAGGGAATCAGCCCCAGCATTTT

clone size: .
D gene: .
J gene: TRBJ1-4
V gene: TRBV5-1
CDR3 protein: CASSLSGMGTNEKLFF
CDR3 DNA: TGCGCCAGCAGCCTTTCAGGGATGGGAACTAATGAAAAACTGTTTTTT

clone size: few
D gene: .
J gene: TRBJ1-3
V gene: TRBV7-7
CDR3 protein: CASSLGVPVSGNTIYF
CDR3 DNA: TGTGCCAGCAGCTTAGGCGTCCCGGTCTCTGGAAACACCATATATTTT

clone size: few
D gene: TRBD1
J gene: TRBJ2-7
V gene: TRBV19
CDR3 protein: CASSISRGNSYEQYF
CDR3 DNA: TGTGCCAGTAGTATTAGCAGGGGGAACTCCTACGAGCAGTACTTC

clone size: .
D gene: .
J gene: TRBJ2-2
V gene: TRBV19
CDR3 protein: CASSTSRTGELFF
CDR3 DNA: TGTGCCAGTAGTACCTCCCGGACCGGGGAGCTGTTTTTT

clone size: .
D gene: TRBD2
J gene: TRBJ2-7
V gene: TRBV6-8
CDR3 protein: CASSFRPGGSEQYF
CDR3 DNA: TGTGCCAGCAGTTTTAGGCCGGGAGGAAGCGAGCAGTACTTC

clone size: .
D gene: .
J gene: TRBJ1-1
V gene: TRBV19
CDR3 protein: CASSFPAGGVNTEAFF
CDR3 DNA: TGTGCCAGTAGTTTCCCCGCGGGGGGAGTGAACACTGAAGCTTTCTTT

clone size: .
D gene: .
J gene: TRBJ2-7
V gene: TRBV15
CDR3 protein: CATSRDRNRPVYEQYF
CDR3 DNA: TGTGCCACCAGCAGAGATCGTAACAGGCCGGTCTACGAGCAGTACTTC

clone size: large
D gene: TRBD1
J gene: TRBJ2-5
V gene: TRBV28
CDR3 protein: CASSRTGTGDETQYF
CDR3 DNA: TGTGCCAGCAGCCGAACCGGGACAGGGGATGAGACCCAGTACTTC

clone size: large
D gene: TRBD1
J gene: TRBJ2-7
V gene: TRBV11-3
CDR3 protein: CASSLGGQGYEQYF
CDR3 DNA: TGTGCCAGCAGCTTGGGGGGACAGGGGTACGAGCAGTACTTC

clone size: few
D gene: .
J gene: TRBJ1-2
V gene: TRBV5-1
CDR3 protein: CASSLARTDAGYTF
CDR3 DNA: TGCGCCAGCAGCTTGGCTCGGACAGATGCTGGCTACACCTTC

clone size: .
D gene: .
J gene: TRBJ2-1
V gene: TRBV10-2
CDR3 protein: CASSESLAHEQFF
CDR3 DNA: TGCGCCAGCAGTGAGTCGCTAGCCCATGAGCAGTTCTTC

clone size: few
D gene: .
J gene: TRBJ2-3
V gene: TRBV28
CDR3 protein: CASTAGQSSSTDTQYF
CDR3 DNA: TGTGCCAGCACCGCCGGGCAGTCCTCTAGCACAGATACGCAGTATTTT

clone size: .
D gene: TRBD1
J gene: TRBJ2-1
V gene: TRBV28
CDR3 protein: CASSRQGKNNEQFF
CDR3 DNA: TGTGCCAGCAGCAGACAGGGTAAGAACAATGAGCAGTTCTTC

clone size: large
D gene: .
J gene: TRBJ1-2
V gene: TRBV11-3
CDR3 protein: CASSFRDTNYGYTF
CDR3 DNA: TGTGCCAGCAGCTTCCGGGACACGAACTATGGCTACACCTTC

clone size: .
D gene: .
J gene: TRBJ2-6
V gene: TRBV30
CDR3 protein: CAWSILSSGANVLTF
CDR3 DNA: TGTGCCTGGAGCATTCTGAGCTCTGGGGCCAACGTCCTGACTTTC

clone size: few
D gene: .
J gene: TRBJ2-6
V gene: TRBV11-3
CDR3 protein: CASSSNFMSSGANVLTF
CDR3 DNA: TGTGCCAGCAGCTCCAACTTTATGAGCTCTGGGGCCAACGTCCTGACTTTC

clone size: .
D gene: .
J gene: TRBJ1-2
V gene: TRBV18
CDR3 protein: CASSPGETYGYTF
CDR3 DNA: TGTGCCAGCTCACCAGGGGAGACTTATGGCTACACCTTC

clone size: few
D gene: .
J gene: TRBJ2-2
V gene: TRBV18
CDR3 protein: CASSPRHVLSDSTGELFF
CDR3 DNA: TGTGCCAGCTCACCTCGCCACGTCCTTAGTGACAGCACCGGGGAGCTGTTTTTT

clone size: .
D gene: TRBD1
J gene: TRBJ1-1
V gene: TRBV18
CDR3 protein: CASSPPGTGDLNAEAFF
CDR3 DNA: TGTGCCAGCTCACCCCCTGGGACAGGCGATCTGAATGCTGAAGCTTTCTTT

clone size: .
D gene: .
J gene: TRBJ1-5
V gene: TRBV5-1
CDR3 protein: CASSLGGGDNQPQHF
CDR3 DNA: TGCGCCAGCAGCCTGGGAGGCGGAGACAATCAGCCCCAGCATTTT

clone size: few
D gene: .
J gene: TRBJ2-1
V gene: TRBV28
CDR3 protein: CASSPGSWRLHEQFF
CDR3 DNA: TGTGCCAGCAGCCCCGGGAGCTGGAGGCTCCATGAGCAGTTCTTC

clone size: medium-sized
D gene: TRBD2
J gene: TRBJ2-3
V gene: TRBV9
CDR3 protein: CASSSRAGGGDTQYF
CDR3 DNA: TGTGCCAGCAGCTCTCGGGCGGGAGGGGGAGATACGCAGTATTTT

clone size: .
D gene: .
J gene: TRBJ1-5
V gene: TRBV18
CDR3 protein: CASSQGTLRSNQPQHF
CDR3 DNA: TGTGCCAGCTCCCAGGGAACACTCCGAAGCAATCAGCCCCAGCATTTT

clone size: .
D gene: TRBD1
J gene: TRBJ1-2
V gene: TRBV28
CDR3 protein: CASRMEGAGYGYTF
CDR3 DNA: TGTGCCAGCAGAATGGAGGGGGCTGGCTATGGCTACACCTTC

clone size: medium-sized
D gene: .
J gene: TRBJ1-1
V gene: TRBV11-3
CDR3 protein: CASSYGDGNTEAFF
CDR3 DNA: TGTGCCAGCAGTTATGGAGACGGGAACACTGAAGCTTTCTTT

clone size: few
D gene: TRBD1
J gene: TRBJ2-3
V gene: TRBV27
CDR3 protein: CASSLLTGEDTQYF
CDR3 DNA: TGTGCCAGCAGCCTCTTGACAGGGGAGGATACGCAGTATTTT